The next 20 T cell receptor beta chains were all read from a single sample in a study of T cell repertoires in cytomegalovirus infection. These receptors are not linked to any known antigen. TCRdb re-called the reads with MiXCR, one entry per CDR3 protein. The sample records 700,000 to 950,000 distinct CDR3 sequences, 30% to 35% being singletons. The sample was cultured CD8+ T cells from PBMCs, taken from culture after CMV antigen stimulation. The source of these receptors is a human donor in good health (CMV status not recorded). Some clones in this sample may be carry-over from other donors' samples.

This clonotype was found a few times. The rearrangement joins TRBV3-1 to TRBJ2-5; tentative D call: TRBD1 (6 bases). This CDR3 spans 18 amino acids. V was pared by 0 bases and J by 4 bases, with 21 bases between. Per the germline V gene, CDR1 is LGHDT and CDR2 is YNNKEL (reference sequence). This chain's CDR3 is CASSQDSRDTAWGETQYF. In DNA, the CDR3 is TGTGCCAGCAGCCAAGACTCCCGGGACACTGCCTGGGGAGAGACCCAGTACTTC.

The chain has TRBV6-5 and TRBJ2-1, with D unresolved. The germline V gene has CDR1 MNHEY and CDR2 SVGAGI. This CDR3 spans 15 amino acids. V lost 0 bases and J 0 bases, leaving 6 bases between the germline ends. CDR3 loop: CASSYSRDSYNEQFF. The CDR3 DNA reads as TGTGCCAGCAGTTACTCTCGCGACTCCTACAATGAGCAGTTCTTC.

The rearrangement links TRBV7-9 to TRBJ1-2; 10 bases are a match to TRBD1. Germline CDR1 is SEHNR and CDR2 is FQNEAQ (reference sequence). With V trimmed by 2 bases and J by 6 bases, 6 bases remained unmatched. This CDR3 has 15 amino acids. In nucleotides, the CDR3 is TGTGCCAGCAGCTTACGACAGGGGGCTGACGATGGCTACACCTTC. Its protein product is CASSLRQGADDGYTF. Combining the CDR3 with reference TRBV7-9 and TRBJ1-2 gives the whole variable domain DTGVSQNPRHKITKRGQNVTFRCDPISEHNRLYWYRQTLGQGPEFLTYFQNEAQLEKSRLLSDRFSAERPKGSFSTLEIQRTEQGDSAMYLCASSLRQGADDGYTFGSGTRLTVV.

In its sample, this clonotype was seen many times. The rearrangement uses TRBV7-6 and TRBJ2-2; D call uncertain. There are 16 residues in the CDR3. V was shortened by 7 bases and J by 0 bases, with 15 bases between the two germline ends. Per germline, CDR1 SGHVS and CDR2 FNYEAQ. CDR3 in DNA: TGTGCCAGCAACCGTCAGGCACCCGCGAACACCGGGGAGCTGTTTTTT. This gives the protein CASNRQAPANTGELFF.

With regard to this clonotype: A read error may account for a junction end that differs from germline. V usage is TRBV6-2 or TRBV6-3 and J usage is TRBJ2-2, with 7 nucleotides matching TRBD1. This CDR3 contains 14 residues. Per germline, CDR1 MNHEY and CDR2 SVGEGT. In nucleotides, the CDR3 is TGTGCCAGCAGTTATAGGGGGCGAACCGGGAAGCTGTTTTTT. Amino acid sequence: CASSYRGRTGKLFF.

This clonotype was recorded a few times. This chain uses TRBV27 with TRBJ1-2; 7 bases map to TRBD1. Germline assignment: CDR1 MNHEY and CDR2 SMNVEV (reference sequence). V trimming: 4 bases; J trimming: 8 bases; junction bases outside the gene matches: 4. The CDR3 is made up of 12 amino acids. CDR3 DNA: TGTGCCAGCAGTTCAGGGGGAAGGGGCTACACCTTC. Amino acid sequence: CASSSGGRGYTF.

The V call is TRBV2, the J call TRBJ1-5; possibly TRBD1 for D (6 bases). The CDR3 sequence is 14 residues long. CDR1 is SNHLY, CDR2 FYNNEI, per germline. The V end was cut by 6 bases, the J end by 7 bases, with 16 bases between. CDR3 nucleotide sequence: TGTGCCAGCAGACCACAGGGAGCTCAACAGCCCCAGCATTTT. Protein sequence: CASRPQGAQQPQHF.

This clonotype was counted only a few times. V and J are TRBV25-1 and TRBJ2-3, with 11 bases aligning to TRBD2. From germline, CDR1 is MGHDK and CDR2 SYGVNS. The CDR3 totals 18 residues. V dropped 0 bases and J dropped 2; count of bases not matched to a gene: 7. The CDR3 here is CASSEYKLAGGLTDTQYF. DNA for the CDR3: TGTGCCAGCAGTGAATATAAGCTAGCGGGGGGCCTCACAGATACGCAGTATTTT.

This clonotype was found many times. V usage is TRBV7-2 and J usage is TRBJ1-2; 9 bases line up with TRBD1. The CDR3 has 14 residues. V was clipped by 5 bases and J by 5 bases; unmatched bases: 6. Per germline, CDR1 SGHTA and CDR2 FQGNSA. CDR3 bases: TGTGCCAGCAGCCGGGGACAGGGCTTTTATGGCTACACCTTC. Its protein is CASSRGQGFYGYTF.

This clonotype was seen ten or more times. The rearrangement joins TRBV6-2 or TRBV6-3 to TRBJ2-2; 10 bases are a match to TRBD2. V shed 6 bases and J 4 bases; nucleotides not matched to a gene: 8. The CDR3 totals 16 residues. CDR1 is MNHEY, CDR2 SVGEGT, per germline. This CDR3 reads CASSGLADKVTGELFF. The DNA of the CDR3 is TGTGCCAGCAGCGGACTAGCGGATAAGGTCACCGGGGAGCTGTTTTTT.

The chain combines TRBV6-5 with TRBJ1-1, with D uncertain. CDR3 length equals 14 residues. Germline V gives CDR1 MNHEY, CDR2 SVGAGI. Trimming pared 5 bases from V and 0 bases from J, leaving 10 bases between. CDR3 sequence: CASSSPTLNTEAFF. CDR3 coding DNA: TGTGCCAGCAGTAGTCCCACACTGAACACTGAAGCTTTCTTT.

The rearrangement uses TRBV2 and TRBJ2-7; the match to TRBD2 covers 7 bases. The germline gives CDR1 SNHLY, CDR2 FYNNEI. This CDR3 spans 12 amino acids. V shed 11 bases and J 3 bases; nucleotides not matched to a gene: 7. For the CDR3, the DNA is TGTGCCGTCCCCGGGAGGAACTACGAGCAGTACGTC. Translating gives CAVPGRNYEQYV.

This chain's CDR3 is CASTDGTSYEQYF. The CDR3 nucleotides are TGTGCCAGCACCGACGGGACCTCCTACGAGCAGTACTTC. The chain recombines TRBV6-6 with TRBJ2-7; D is tentatively TRBD1 or TRBD2 (5 bases each). This CDR3 comprises 13 residues. V lost 7 bases, J lost 0 bases, and 10 bases lay in between. Germline V gives CDR1 MNHNY, CDR2 SVGAGI (reference sequence).

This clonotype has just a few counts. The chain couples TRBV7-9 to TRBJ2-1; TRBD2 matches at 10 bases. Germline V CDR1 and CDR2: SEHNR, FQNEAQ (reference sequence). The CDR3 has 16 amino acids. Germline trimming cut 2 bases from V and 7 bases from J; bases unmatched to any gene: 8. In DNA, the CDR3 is TGTGCCAGCAGCTTAAGAAGCGGGGGGGCAGGTAATGAGCAGTTCTTC. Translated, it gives CASSLRSGGAGNEQFF.

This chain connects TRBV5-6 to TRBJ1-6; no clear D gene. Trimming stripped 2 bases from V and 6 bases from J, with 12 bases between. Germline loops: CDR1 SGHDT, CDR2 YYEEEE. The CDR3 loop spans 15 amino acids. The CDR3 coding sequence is TGTGCCAGCAGCTTTAGTTCGGGCGTTAATTCACCCCTCCACTTT. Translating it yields CASSFSSGVNSPLHF.

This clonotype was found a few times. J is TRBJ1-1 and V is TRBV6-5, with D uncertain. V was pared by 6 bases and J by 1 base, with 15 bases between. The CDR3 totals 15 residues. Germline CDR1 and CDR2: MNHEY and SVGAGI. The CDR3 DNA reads TGTGCCAGCAGCCCTAACATCGCCGCGAACACTGAAGCTTTCTTT. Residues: CASSPNIAANTEAFF.

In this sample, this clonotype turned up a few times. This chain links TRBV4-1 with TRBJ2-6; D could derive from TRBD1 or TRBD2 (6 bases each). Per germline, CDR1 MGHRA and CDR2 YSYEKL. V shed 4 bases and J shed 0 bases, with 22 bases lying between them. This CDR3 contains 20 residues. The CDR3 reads CASSPDPPEGHSSGANVLTF. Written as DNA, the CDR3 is TGCGCCAGCAGCCCAGACCCTCCGGAGGGACACAGCTCTGGGGCCAACGTCCTGACTTTC.

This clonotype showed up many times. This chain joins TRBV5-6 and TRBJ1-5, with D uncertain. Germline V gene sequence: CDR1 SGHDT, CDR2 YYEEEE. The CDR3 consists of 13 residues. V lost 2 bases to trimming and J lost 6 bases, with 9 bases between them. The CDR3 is CASSLGASQPQHF. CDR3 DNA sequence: TGTGCCAGCAGCTTAGGAGCGAGTCAGCCCCAGCATTTT.

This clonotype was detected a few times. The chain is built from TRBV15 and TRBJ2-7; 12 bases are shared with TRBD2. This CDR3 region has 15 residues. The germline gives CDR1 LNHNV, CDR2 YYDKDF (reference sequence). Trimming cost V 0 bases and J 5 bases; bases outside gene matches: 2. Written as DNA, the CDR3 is TGTGCCACCAGCAGAGAGACTAGCGGGGGACACGAGCAGTACTTC. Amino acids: CATSRETSGGHEQYF.

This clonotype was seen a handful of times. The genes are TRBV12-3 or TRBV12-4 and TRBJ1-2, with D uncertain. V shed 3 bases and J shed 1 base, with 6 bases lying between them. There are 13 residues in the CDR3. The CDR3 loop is CASSFGINYGYTF. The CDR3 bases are TGTGCCAGCAGTTTCGGGATTAACTATGGCTACACCTTC.